These 31 T cell receptor beta chains were sequenced from one sample in a study of blood T cell repertoires in COVID-19. Libraries were prepared by immunoSEQ multiplex PCR; TCRdb keeps only in-frame clonotypes and omits some of them. The profile shows fewer than 450,000 clones, about 88% of them singletons. Sequences were obtained from PBMCs or T cells enriched from blood (not recorded which). The receptors here all came from a woman aged 18-29 years who had recovered from COVID-19.

This clone was picked up one time. The rearrangement joins TRBV30 to TRBJ2-3; TRBD2 is a possible D gene (6 bases). The germline gives CDR1 GTSNPN, CDR2 SVGIG (reference sequence). This CDR3 has 11 residues. The ends were cut back, 7 bases at V and 6 bases at J, with 11 bases in the middle. The chain's CDR3 is CASHRGDTQYF. The CDR3 DNA follows: TGTGCCTCCCACCGGGGGGATACGCAGTATTTT. The variable domain in full, completed from reference TRBV30 and TRBJ2-3, reads SQTIHQWPATLVQPVGSPLSLECTVEGTSNPNLYWYRQAAGRGLQLLFYSVGIGQISSEVPQNLSASRPQDRQFILSSKKLLLSDSGFYLCASHRGDTQYFGPGTRLTVL.

The chain joins TRBV9 to TRBJ1-1; D call uncertain. Germline CDR1 reads SGDLS; CDR2 reads YYNGEE. V was clipped by 0 bases and J by 6 bases, with 12 bases between them. The CDR3 covers 14 residues. This chain's CDR3 is CASSVAPESPEAFF. The CDR3 nucleotides read TGTGCCAGCAGCGTAGCTCCGGAGAGCCCTGAAGCTTTCTTT. Full variable domain (outside the CDR3, taken from reference TRBV9 and TRBJ1-1): DSGVTQTPKHLITATGQRVTLRCSPRSGDLSVYWYQQSLDQGLQFLIQYYNGEERAKGNILERFSAQQFPDLHSELNLSSLELGDSALYFCASSVAPESPEAFFGQGTRLTVV.

This chain links TRBV5-4 with TRBJ2-3; D not resolved. The germline V gene encodes CDR1 SGHNT and CDR2 YYREEE (reference sequence). The CDR3 contains 14 residues. Trimming pared 0 bases from V and 2 bases from J, leaving 7 bases between. The CDR3 is CASSLGLDTDTQYF. The CDR3 coding sequence is TGTGCCAGCAGCTTGGGCCTAGACACAGATACGCAGTATTTT. Variable domain in full (rest from reference TRBV5-4 and TRBJ2-3): ETGVTQSPTHLIKTRGQQVTLRCSSQSGHNTVSWYQQALGQGPQFIFQYYREEENGRGNFPPRFSGLQFPNYSSELNVNALELDDSALYLCASSLGLDTDTQYFGPGTRLTVL.

The chain recombines TRBV6-1 with TRBJ1-2; 10 positions agree with TRBD1. The CDR3 is 14 amino acids. The ends lost 2 bases at V and 8 bases at J; junction bases unmatched: 5. Germline V gene lookup returns CDR1 MNHNS and CDR2 SASEGT. CDR3 in DNA: TGTGCCAGCAGTGAAACACCGGGACAGGGGGGCTACACCTTC. Protein: CASSETPGQGGYTF.

About this clone: The same CDR3 is also encoded by other DNA sequences in this sample. The J gene is TRBJ2-7, the V gene TRBV6-1; tentative D call: TRBD1 (6 bases). The CDR3 has 12 amino acids. Per germline, CDR1 MNHNS and CDR2 SASEGT. V was pared by 2 bases and J by 4 bases, with 6 bases between. The CDR3 spells CASSERGYEQYF. The CDR3 DNA reads TGTGCCAGCAGTGAAAGGGGGTACGAGCAGTACTTC.

This chain uses TRBV9 with TRBJ2-2; D remains ambiguous. The germline V and J ends were trimmed by 0 bases and 5 bases, with 8 bases remaining between them. The CDR3 is 14 residues long. Germline CDR1 SGDLS, CDR2 YYNGEE. The CDR3: CASSVGAETGELFF. CDR3 in DNA: TGTGCCAGCAGCGTAGGGGCAGAAACCGGGGAGCTGTTTTTT.

This chain connects TRBV27 to TRBJ1-1; TRBD1 is a possible D gene (6 bases). V dropped 6 bases and J dropped 6 bases, with 14 bases sitting between them. CDR3 length: 13 amino acids. The V gene's germline CDR1 is MNHEY and CDR2 SMNVEV (reference sequence). CDR3 sequence reads: CASSITGLAEAFF. In nucleotides, the CDR3 is TGTGCCAGCAGCATTACAGGGTTAGCTGAAGCTTTCTTT.

CDR3 coding DNA: TGTGCCAGCAGCCGGGACTTTGACAATTCACCCCTCCACTTT. It is translated as CASSRDFDNSPLHF. The chain combines TRBV9 with TRBJ1-6, with TRBD1 as a possible D gene (5 bases). This CDR3 is 14 amino acids long. The germline gives CDR1 SGDLS, CDR2 YYNGEE. Trimming took off 4 bases at V and 7 bases at J, with 12 bases between the two ends. Supplemented by reference TRBV9 and TRBJ1-6, the full variable domain reads DSGVTQTPKHLITATGQRVTLRCSPRSGDLSVYWYQQSLDQGLQFLIQYYNGEERAKGNILERFSAQQFPDLHSELNLSSLELGDSALYFCASSRDFDNSPLHFGNGTRLTVT.

The gene calls are TRBV5-1 and TRBJ1-2; 7 bases align to TRBD1. Germline CDR1 is SGHRS and CDR2 is YFSETQ. Losses at the gene ends were 0 bases for V and 8 bases for J; bases not matched to a gene: 16. This CDR3 has 17 amino acids. The CDR3 DNA sequence: TGCGCCAGCAGCTTGGTCCCCCCAAAGACAGGGTCGGGCGGCTACACCTTC. It yields the protein CASSLVPPKTGSGGYTF.

The CDR3 loop is CASSLGTSSYNEQFF. As DNA, the CDR3 is TGTGCCAGCAGCCTGGGGACTAGCTCCTACAATGAGCAGTTCTTC. V and J are TRBV3-1 (or the pseudogene TRBV3-2) and TRBJ2-1, with 8 bases fitting TRBD2. The CDR3 contains 15 residues. Germline V gene data show CDR1 as LGHDT and CDR2 as YNNKEL (reference sequence). Losses at the gene ends were 4 bases for V and 0 bases for J; bases not matched to a gene: 2.

A note on this clone: Additional DNA sequences in this sample encode the identical CDR3. The chain couples TRBV24-1 to TRBJ1-2, with 8 bases fitting TRBD1. J was trimmed by 2 bases and V by 4 bases; bases with no gene match: 2. This CDR3 is 14 amino acids long. Germline V gene sequence: CDR1 KGHDR, CDR2 SFDVKD. CDR3 DNA sequence: TGTGCCACCAGTGACAGGACAGGGAACTATGGCTACACCTTC. This sequence encodes CATSDRTGNYGYTF.

The chain is built from TRBV10-1 and TRBJ2-7, with a tentative D call TRBD1 (6 bases). The length of the CDR3 is 13 residues. V was shortened by 0 bases and J by 6 bases, with 9 bases between the two germline ends. Germline V gene sequence: CDR1 WNHNN, CDR2 SYGVQD (reference sequence). For the CDR3, the DNA is TGCGCCAGCAGTGAGTCGCCAGGGGCCGAGCAGTACTTC. Its translation: CASSESPGAEQYF.

V usage is TRBV12-5 and J usage is TRBJ2-3; TRBD2 agrees at 10 bases. CDR1 LGHNT and CDR2 FRNRAP come from the germline V gene. The CDR3 contains 17 residues. Trimming removed 4 bases from V and 1 base from J; junction bases left unmatched: 8. For the CDR3, the DNA is TGTGCTAGTGGTTCAACTCCTAGCGGGGGAGGCACAGATACGCAGTATTTT. Protein product: CASGSTPSGGGTDTQYF.

In this sample, this clone turned up once. The chain uses TRBV5-4 and TRBJ2-7; TRBD2 is a possible D gene (5 bases). CDR3 length equals 12 residues. V lost 2 bases, J lost 7 bases, and 10 bases lay in between. The germline V gene has CDR1 SGHNT and CDR2 YYREEE (reference sequence). This CDR3 reads CASSLSSGEQYF. The CDR3 coding sequence is TGTGCCAGCAGCTTATCCTCGGGGGAGCAGTACTTC.

This rearrangement joins TRBV11-2 to TRBJ1-1, with a weak D call TRBD1 (5 bases). Germline CDR1 and CDR2: SGHAT and FQNNGV. Trimming shortened V by 0 bases and J by 1 base, and 18 bases separated the two germline ends. The CDR3 extends over 18 amino acids. This CDR3 is CASSLDIPAGLRNTEAFF. The CDR3 DNA is TGTGCCAGCAGCTTAGATATCCCAGCAGGGTTAAGGAACACTGAAGCTTTCTTT.

The rearrangement uses TRBV19 and TRBJ2-1; 9 nucleotides line up with TRBD2. The CDR3 is made up of 16 amino acids. Germline CDR1 reads LNHDA; CDR2 reads SQIVND (reference sequence). After removal of 1 base from V and 2 bases from J, the junction contained 3 bases not matched to a gene. CDR3 sequence: CASSIGLAGAYNEQFF. The CDR3 nucleotides are TGTGCCAGTAGTATAGGGTTAGCGGGGGCCTACAATGAGCAGTTCTTC.

In its sample, this clone was seen once. This chain links TRBV30 with TRBJ2-1; 8 bases agree with TRBD2. Per germline, CDR1 GTSNPN and CDR2 SVGIG (reference sequence). CDR3 size: 12 residues. Losses at the gene ends were 8 bases for V and 4 bases for J; bases not matched to a gene: 4. CDR3: CARRGAYNEQFF. The DNA of the CDR3 is TGTGCCCGGCGGGGGGCTTACAATGAGCAGTTCTTC.

As for this clone: The same CDR3 can be traced to other DNA sequences in this sample. This chain joins TRBV3-1 (or the pseudogene TRBV3-2) and TRBJ1-4; TRBD1 might be the D (5 bases). CDR3 size: 13 residues. Trimming cost V 3 bases and J 7 bases, with 9 bases left between them. Germline loops: CDR1 LGHDT, CDR2 YNNKEL (reference sequence). The chain's CDR3 is CASSQGQGEKLFF. DNA for the CDR3: TGTGCCAGCAGCCAGGGTCAGGGTGAAAAACTGTTTTTT.

The genes are TRBV12-2 and TRBJ1-3. TRBV12-2 is a pseudogene segment. CDR3 length equals 15 residues. The DNA of the CDR3 is TGTGCAAGTCGCTGTCGGGGGTACTCTGGAAACACCATATATTTT. Translated: CASRCRGYSGNTIYF.

The rearrangement joins TRBV2 to TRBJ1-5; D is undetermined. The CDR3 spans 13 residues. The germline CDR1 and CDR2 sequences are SNHLY and FYNNEI. The ends were cut back, 5 bases at V and 9 bases at J, with 14 bases in the middle. Here the CDR3 DNA reads TGTGCCAGCAGTAGGACTGAACGTACGCCCCAGCATTTT. Translating gives CASSRTERTPQHF.

V gene TRBV6-1 combines with J gene TRBJ2-7; 7 nucleotides line up with TRBD1. The CDR3 runs to 14 residues. Germline CDR1 and CDR2: MNHNS and SASEGT. The V segment lost 2 bases and the J segment 5 bases; nucleotides outside the gene matches: 6. CDR3 amino acids: CASSEIGQENEQYF. CDR3 DNA sequence: TGTGCCAGCAGTGAAATCGGACAGGAGAACGAGCAGTACTTC.

The DNA of the CDR3 is TGTGCCATCAGGGGGACTAGCGGGGCCGTCCACGAGCAGTACTTC. Residues: CAIRGTSGAVHEQYF. The chain joins TRBV10-3 to TRBJ2-7; 13 bases are a match to TRBD2. The CDR3 spans 15 residues. In germline, CDR1 is ENHRY, CDR2 SYGVKD. Losses at the gene ends were 6 bases for V and 5 bases for J; bases not matched to a gene: 7.

V usage is TRBV5-8 and J usage is TRBJ1-3; D is ambiguous. The V end was cut by 0 bases, the J end by 1 base, with 11 bases between. Germline CDR1 reads SGHTS; CDR2 reads YDEGEE. CDR3 length equals 16 residues. CDR3 sequence: CASSLAVSGSGNTIYF. DNA for the CDR3: TGTGCCAGCAGCTTGGCGGTCTCCGGGTCTGGAAACACCATATATTTT.

The chain recombines TRBV5-1 with TRBJ1-6; D possibly corresponds to TRBD1 (5 bases). The CDR3 totals 14 residues. The germline V gene has CDR1 SGHRS and CDR2 YFSETQ. The germline V and J ends were trimmed by 5 bases and 7 bases, with 13 bases remaining between them. DNA for the CDR3: TGCGCCAGCAGAGAAACAGGCGACAATTCACCCCTCCACTTT. This translates into CASRETGDNSPLHF.

This clone occurred a few times. The chain couples TRBV5-1 to TRBJ1-1; TRBD1 matches at 7 bases. Germline values: CDR1 SGHRS, CDR2 YFSETQ. J was trimmed by 1 base and V by 3 bases; bases with no gene match: 6. This CDR3 has 15 residues. The chain's CDR3 is CASSSAGGGNTEAFF. The CDR3 region has the DNA TGCGCCAGCAGCTCCGCAGGGGGTGGGAACACTGAAGCTTTCTTT.

A single count supports this clone. This chain uses TRBV29-1 with TRBJ2-7; 12 nucleotides align to TRBD1. Germline V CDR1 and CDR2: SQVTM, ANQGSEA. The V gene end was trimmed by 6 bases and the J gene end by 2 bases; junction bases not matched to a gene: 2. The CDR3 runs to 13 residues. The CDR3 sequence is CSVGTGGTYEQYF. The CDR3 DNA sequence: TGCAGCGTGGGGACAGGGGGCACCTACGAGCAGTACTTC.

The chain has TRBV4-1 and TRBJ1-5; D is possibly TRBD1 (6 bases). The germline gives CDR1 MGHRA, CDR2 YSYEKL. Trimming left V 1 base short and J 5 bases short, with 21 bases between. This CDR3 is 18 amino acids long. The CDR3 reads CASSQVGGGGHKYQPQHF. DNA of the CDR3: TGCGCCAGCAGCCAAGTGGGAGGGGGAGGGCACAAATATCAGCCCCAGCATTTT.

The rearrangement joins TRBV6-5 to TRBJ1-1; D ambiguous. The CDR3 runs 12 residues. The germline V gene has CDR1 MNHEY and CDR2 SVGAGI. V lost 6 bases to trimming and J lost 5 bases, with 10 bases between them. The CDR3 loop reads CASSLHGTEAFF. CDR3 DNA: TGTGCCAGCAGCTTACACGGGACTGAAGCTTTCTTT.

J is TRBJ1-5 and V is TRBV7-9, with D uncertain. CDR3 size: 14 residues. Deletions cut 1 base from V and 4 bases from J, with 8 bases between. CDR1 is SEHNR, CDR2 FQNEAQ, per germline (reference sequence). DNA for the CDR3: TGTGCCAGCAGCTTAGTAGGGAGGAATCAGCCCCAGCATTTT. This gives the protein CASSLVGRNQPQHF.

The rearrangement uses TRBV18 and TRBJ2-1, with D maybe TRBD2 (6 bases). Germline V lookup: CDR1 KGHSH, CDR2 LQKENI. This CDR3 has 12 amino acids. The V end lost 3 bases, the J end lost 8 bases, and 8 bases lay between the germline ends. The CDR3 DNA reads TGTGCCAGCTCACCGTGGAGGGATGAGCAGTTCTTC. It codes for CASSPWRDEQFF. Filled out from reference TRBV18 and TRBJ2-1, the complete variable domain reads NAGVMQNPRHLVRRRGQEARLRCSPMKGHSHVYWYRQLPEEGLKFMVYLQKENIIDESGMPKERFSAEFPKEGPSILRIQQVVRGDSAAYFCASSPWRDEQFFGPGTRLTVL.

This chain joins TRBV5-1 and TRBJ1-2, with TRBD1 matching over 7 bases. The junction had 10 bases not matched to a gene; V was cut back by 4 bases and J by 4 bases. This CDR3 contains 15 residues. Germline V gene lookup returns CDR1 SGHRS and CDR2 YFSETQ. In DNA form, the CDR3 reads TGCGCCAGCAGCGTAGACAGGGTTGCGGGCTATGGCTACACCTTC. Translation: CASSVDRVAGYGYTF.